These T cell receptor beta chains were read from a single sample in a study of PD-1 blockade in classical Hodgkin lymphoma. Clones were read by immunoSEQ multiplex PCR, and TCRdb kept only the in-frame ones, dropping some. The sample holds tens of thousands of clones, 70% seen once. The sequenced sample was peripheral blood mononuclear cells (PBMCs), obtained before the second cycle of nivolumab. Every receptor here comes from a human donor with classical Hodgkin lymphoma. Both conserved end residues are part of each CDR3.

CDR3 protein: CASSETSGGTGELFF
J gene: TRBJ2-2
V gene: TRBV2

CDR3 protein: CASSYREDGANVLTF
J gene: TRBJ2-6
V gene: TRBV6-5

CDR3 protein: CASSLGEVYNEQFF
J gene: TRBJ2-1
V gene: TRBV19

CDR3 protein: CASSLPQVITEAFF
J gene: TRBJ1-1
V gene: TRBV28

CDR3 protein: CASSEGSYGYTF
J gene: TRBJ1-2
V gene: TRBV10-2

CDR3 protein: CASSPLAGGTDTQYF
J gene: TRBJ2-3
V gene: TRBV18

CDR3 protein: CASSLSRRIQETQYF
J gene: TRBJ2-5
V gene: TRBV5-1

CDR3 protein: CASSLVAGPNNEQFF
J gene: TRBJ2-1
V gene: TRBV5-4

CDR3 protein: CASRSTGAGDTQYF
J gene: TRBJ2-3
V gene: TRBV10-2

CDR3 protein: CASSLAAGVADTQYF
J gene: TRBJ2-3
V gene: TRBV9

CDR3 protein: CASRFGTNYGYTF
J gene: TRBJ1-2
V gene: TRBV6-5

CDR3 protein: CASSLLGDSGNTIYF
J gene: TRBJ1-3
V gene: TRBV28

CDR3 protein: CASSVVSSHTGELFF
J gene: TRBJ2-2
V gene: TRBV9

CDR3 protein: CASSFNNSPLHF
J gene: TRBJ1-6
V gene: TRBV19

CDR3 protein: CASSEAGLISNQPQHF
J gene: TRBJ1-5
V gene: TRBV2

CDR3 protein: CAISEGTGAPGNYGYTF
J gene: TRBJ1-2
V gene: TRBV10-3

CDR3 protein: CASSLGLNTGELFF
J gene: TRBJ2-2
V gene: TRBV27

CDR3 protein: CASSITSGNPYEQYF
J gene: TRBJ2-7
V gene: TRBV7-2

CDR3 protein: CASRTGERDTQYF
J gene: TRBJ2-3
V gene: TRBV2

CDR3 protein: CASSQERTGTGSSYNSPLHF
J gene: TRBJ1-6
V gene: TRBV4-2

CDR3 protein: CASSIGGSGDNEQFF
J gene: TRBJ2-1
V gene: TRBV19

CDR3 protein: CASRGQGAQPQHF
J gene: TRBJ1-5
V gene: TRBV19

CDR3 protein: CASSIMGTGLDEQFF
J gene: TRBJ2-1
V gene: TRBV19

CDR3 protein: CASSILSDRGDGYTF
J gene: TRBJ1-2
V gene: TRBV19

CDR3 protein: CASSHRTTGWDEKLFF
J gene: TRBJ1-4
V gene: TRBV4-3

CDR3 protein: CASRGSTDTQYF
J gene: TRBJ2-3
V gene: TRBV6-6

CDR3 protein: CASTNPGTGHIKWGYTF
J gene: TRBJ1-2
V gene: TRBV5-5

CDR3 protein: CASSGGAGSQPQHF
J gene: TRBJ1-5
V gene: TRBV2

CDR3 protein: CASSQRGTASNTGELFF
J gene: TRBJ2-2
V gene: TRBV4-2

CDR3 protein: CASSIRDRPYF
J gene: TRBJ2-3
V gene: TRBV18

CDR3 protein: CASSYRNREETQYF
J gene: TRBJ2-5
V gene: TRBV6-5

CDR3 protein: CASSLGFGGIVEQYF
J gene: TRBJ2-7
V gene: TRBV7-9

CDR3 protein: CASSSLGQGGGSPLHF
J gene: TRBJ1-6
V gene: TRBV5-1

CDR3 protein: CASSNWEF
J gene: TRBJ2-7
V gene: TRBV7-9

CDR3 protein: CASRDGFGNTEAFF
J gene: TRBJ1-1
V gene: TRBV6-5

CDR3 protein: CASSLTDNTEAFF
J gene: TRBJ1-1
V gene: TRBV7-3

CDR3 protein: CSGTSGSWSSYNEQFF
J gene: TRBJ2-1
V gene: TRBV29-1

CDR3 protein: CASSSGAGNNQPQHF
J gene: TRBJ1-5
V gene: TRBV18

CDR3 protein: CASSQEVRANSPLHF
J gene: TRBJ1-6
V gene: TRBV4-3